The TCR beta chain described here comes from a study of beta chain features in type 1 diabetes. Reverse transcription of all isolated RNA meant that expressed TCRB transcripts were sequenced. The repertoire was sequenced with immunoSEQ multiplex PCR; TCRdb's copy has only in-frame clones and lacks some. The table includes 450,000 to 550,000 clones, about 32% detected once. Each of the CD4+ naive, central memory, regulatory and stem cell-like memory populations was sorted via CD45RO/CCR7/CD25/CD127/CD95/CD27. The sequence derives from a man between 18 and 29 years old in good health. The sequenced sample was naive CD4+ T cells from blood.

CDR3 in DNA: TGTGCCAGCAGCGTAGTGAGTAGCGGAACCTACAATGAGCAGTTCTTC. Protein: CASSVVSSGTYNEQFF. V and J are TRBV9 and TRBJ2-1, with D possibly matching TRBD2 (6 bases). Germline loops: CDR1 SGDLS, CDR2 YYNGEE. The CDR3 spans 16 residues. Trimming took 0 bases from V and 2 from J, leaving 12 bases between them.